Listed here is a single T cell receptor beta chain. Authors' methods: Nucleated cell counts were estimated from reference gene primer amplification. Here immunoSEQ multiplex PCR was the method, and the copy in TCRdb shows in-frame clones only, minus some. Clone size and V and J calls were adopted from that table, with D and trimming inferred from the DNA. The sample records 100,000 to 120,000 clones, 85% being singletons. The data stem from a study of blood T cell repertoires in COVID-19. Overall study: COVID-19 samples collected from the United States, Italy and Spain covered acute and convalescent phases. T cells, B-cell-depleted T cells, or PBMCs supplied cDNA or gDNA.

The source material was peripheral blood. The TCR was taken from a human donor in a cohort sampled during active COVID-19.

DNA of the CDR3: TGTGCCATCAACTACAGGGAGTCCGTTTACAATGAGCAGTTCTTC. This codes for CAINYRESVYNEQFF. The genes are TRBV10-3 and TRBJ2-1, with D perhaps matching TRBD1 (6 bases). The CDR3 spans 15 residues. Trimming removed 7 bases from V and 4 bases from J, with 17 bases in between. Germline V gene data show CDR1 as ENHRY and CDR2 as SYGVKD.